This paragraph reports one T cell receptor beta chain. Several immunoSEQ 96-well plates shared each subset's DNA, each plate a replicate. Produced via immunoSEQ multiplex PCR; TCRdb's table is partial and in-frame only. The data show some 740,000 clones, with 92% seen just once and about 24% held by the top ten. Positively selected for CCR7, the CD45RO-negative cells used as naive CD8 cells excluded terminally differentiated effector memory CD45RA+ cells. This sample stems from a study of shared clonotypes between healthy human individuals. The germline V gene has CDR1 LNHNV and CDR2 YYDKDF (reference sequence). The CDR3 runs 17 residues. After removal of 1 base from V and 5 bases from J, the junction contained 10 bases not matched to a gene.

This TCR came from a man aged 25-45 years in good health. The chain combines TRBV15 with TRBJ2-3; 9 bases are shared with TRBD2. Sequencing used naive CD8+ T cells sorted from blood. CDR3 DNA: TGTGCCACCAGCAGAGGGAGGATAGCGGGAGTGAAAGATACGCAGTATTTT. Its protein product is CATSRGRIAGVKDTQYF.